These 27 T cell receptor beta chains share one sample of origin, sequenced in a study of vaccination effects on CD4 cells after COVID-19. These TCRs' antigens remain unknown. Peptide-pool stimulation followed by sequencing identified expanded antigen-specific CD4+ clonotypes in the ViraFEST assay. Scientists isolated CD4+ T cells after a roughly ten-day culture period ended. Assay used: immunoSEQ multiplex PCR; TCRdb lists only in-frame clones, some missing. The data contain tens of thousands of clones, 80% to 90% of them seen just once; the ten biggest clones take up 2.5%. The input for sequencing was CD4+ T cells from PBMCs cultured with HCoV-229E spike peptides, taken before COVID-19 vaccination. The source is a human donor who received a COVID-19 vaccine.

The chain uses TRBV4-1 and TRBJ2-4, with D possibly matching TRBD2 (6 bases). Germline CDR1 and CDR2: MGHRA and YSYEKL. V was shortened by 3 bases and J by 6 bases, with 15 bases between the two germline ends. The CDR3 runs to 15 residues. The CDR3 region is CASSQPGGVGNIQYF. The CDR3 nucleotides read TGCGCCAGCAGCCAGCCCGGGGGTGTTGGAAACATTCAGTACTTC.

The CDR3 is CASSSDGQETQYF. The CDR3 DNA sequence: TGCGCCAGCAGCTCGGACGGACAAGAGACCCAGTACTTC. V usage is TRBV5-1 and J usage is TRBJ2-5; D not certain. From germline, CDR1 is SGHRS and CDR2 YFSETQ. The length of the CDR3 is 13 residues. V was pared by 3 bases and J by 2 bases, with 8 bases between. Using reference TRBV5-1 and TRBJ2-5 for the parts outside the CDR3, the full variable domain is KAGVTQTPRYLIKTRGQQVTLSCSPISGHRSVSWYQQTPGQGLQFLFEYFSETQRNKGNFPGRFSGRQFSNSRSEMNVSTLELGDSALYLCASSSDGQETQYFGPGTRLLVL.

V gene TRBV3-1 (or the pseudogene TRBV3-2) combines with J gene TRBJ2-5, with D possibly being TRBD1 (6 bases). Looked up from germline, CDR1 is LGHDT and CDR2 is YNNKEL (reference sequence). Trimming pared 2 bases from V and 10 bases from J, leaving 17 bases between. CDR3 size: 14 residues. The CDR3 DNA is TGTGCCAGCAGCCAACCCCCTGGGGGCAGGGTCCAGTACTTC. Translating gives CASSQPPGGRVQYF.

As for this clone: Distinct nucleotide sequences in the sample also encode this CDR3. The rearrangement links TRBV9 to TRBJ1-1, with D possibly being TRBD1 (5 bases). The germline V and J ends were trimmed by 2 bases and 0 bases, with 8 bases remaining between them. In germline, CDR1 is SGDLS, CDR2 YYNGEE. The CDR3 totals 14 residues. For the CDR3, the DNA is TGTGCCAGCAGCGTGGCAGGGTTGAACACTGAAGCTTTCTTT. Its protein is CASSVAGLNTEAFF.

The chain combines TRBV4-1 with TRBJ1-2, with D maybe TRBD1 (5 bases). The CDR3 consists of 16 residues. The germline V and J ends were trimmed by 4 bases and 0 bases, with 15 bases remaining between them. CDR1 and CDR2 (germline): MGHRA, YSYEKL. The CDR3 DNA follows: TGCGCCAGCAGCCTCGGGACCGTCAGTCCTAACTATGGCTACACCTTC. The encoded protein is CASSLGTVSPNYGYTF.

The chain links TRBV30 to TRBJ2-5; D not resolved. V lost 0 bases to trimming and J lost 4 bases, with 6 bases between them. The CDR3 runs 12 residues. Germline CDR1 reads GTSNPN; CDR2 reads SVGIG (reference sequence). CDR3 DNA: TGTGCCTGGAGTGTACAAAGAGAGACCCAGTACTTC. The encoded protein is CAWSVQRETQYF.

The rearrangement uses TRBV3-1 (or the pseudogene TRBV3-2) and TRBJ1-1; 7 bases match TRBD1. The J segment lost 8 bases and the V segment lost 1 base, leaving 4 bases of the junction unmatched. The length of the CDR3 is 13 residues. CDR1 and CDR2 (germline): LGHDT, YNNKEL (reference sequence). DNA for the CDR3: TGTGCCAGCAGCCAAGCAACACAGGGGGAAGCTTTCTTT. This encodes CASSQATQGEAFF.

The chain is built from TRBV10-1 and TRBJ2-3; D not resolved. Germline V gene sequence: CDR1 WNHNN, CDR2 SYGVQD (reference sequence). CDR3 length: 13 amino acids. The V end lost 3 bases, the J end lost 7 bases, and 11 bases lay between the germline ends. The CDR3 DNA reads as TGCGCCAGCAGTGACAACCTACAAAATACGCAGTATTTT. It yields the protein CASSDNLQNTQYF.

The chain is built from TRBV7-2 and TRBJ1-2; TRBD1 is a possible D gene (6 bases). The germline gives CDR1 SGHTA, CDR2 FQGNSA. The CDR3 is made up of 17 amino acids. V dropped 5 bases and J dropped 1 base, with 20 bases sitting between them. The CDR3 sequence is CASSPREGGVGNYGYTF. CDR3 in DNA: TGTGCCAGCAGCCCCCGGGAAGGGGGGGTAGGTAACTATGGCTACACCTTC.

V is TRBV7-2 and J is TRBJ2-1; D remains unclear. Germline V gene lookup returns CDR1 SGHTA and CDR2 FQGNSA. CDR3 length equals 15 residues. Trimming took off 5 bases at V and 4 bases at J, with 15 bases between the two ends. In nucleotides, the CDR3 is TGTGCCAGCAGCGGAACATTCTCTTCATACAATGAGCAGTTCTTC. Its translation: CASSGTFSSYNEQFF.

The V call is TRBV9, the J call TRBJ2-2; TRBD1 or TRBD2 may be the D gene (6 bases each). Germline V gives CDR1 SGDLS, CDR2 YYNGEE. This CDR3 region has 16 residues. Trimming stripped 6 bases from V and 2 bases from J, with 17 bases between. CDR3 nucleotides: TGTGCCAGCACGGCGGGGCAGGGGCTTAACACCGGGGAGCTGTTTTTT. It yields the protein CASTAGQGLNTGELFF. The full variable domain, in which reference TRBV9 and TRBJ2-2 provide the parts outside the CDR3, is DSGVTQTPKHLITATGQRVTLRCSPRSGDLSVYWYQQSLDQGLQFLIQYYNGEERAKGNILERFSAQQFPDLHSELNLSSLELGDSALYFCASTAGQGLNTGELFFGEGSRLTVL.

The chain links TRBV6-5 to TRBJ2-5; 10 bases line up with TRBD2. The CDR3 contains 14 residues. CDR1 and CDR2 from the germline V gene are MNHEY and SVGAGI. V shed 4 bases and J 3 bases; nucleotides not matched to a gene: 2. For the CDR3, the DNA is TGTGCCAGCAGTTTAGGGACTAGCGAAGAGACCCAGTACTTC. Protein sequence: CASSLGTSEETQYF.

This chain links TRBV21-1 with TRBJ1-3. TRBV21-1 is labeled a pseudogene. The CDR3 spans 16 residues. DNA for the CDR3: TGTGCCAGCAGCAGAGGCAGAACCTCCTCTGGAAACACCATATATTTT. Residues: CASSRGRTSSGNTIYF.

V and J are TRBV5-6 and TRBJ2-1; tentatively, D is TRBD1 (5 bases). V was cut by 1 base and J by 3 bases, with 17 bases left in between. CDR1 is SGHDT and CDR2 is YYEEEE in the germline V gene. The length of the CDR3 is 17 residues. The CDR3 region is CASSLFGAGMFYNEQFF. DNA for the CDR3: TGTGCCAGCAGCTTGTTTGGCGCAGGGATGTTCTACAATGAGCAGTTCTTC.

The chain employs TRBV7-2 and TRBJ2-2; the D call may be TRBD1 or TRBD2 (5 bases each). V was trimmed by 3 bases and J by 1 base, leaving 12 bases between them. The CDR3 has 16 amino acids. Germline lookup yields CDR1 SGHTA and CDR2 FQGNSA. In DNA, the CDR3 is TGTGCCAGCAGCTTCTACAAGGGGAGGAACACCGGGGAGCTGTTTTTT. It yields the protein CASSFYKGRNTGELFF.

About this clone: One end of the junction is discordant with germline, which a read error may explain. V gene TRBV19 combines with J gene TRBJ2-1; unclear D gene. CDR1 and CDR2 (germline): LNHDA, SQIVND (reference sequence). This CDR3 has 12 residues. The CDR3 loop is CASSISGQKLLF. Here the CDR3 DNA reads TGTGCCAGTAGTATATCCGGGCAGAAGCTGCTCTTC.

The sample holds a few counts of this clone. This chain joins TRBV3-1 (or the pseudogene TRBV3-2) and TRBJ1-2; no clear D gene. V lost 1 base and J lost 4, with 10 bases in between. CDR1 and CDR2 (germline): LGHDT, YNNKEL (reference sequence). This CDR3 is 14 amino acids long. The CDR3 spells CASSQGFGTYGYTF. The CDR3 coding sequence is TGTGCCAGCAGCCAAGGCTTCGGAACCTATGGCTACACCTTC.

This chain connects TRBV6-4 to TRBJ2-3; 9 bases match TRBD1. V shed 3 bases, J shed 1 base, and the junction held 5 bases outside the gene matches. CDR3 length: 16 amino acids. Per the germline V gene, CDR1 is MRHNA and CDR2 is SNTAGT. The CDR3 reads CASSEFTGGGTDTQYF. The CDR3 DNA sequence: TGTGCCAGCAGTGAGTTTACAGGGGGCGGCACAGATACGCAGTATTTT.

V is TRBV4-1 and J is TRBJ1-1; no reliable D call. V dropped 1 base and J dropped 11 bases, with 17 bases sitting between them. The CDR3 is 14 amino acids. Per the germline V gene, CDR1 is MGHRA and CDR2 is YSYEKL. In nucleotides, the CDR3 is TGCGCCAGCAGCCAAGTTGGTTCCGGCGCCTCGGCTTTCTTT. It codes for CASSQVGSGASAFF.

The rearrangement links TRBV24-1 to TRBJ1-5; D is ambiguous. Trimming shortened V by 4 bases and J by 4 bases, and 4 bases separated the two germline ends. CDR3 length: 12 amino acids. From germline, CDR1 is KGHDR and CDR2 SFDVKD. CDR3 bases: TGTGCCACCAGTGACAATAATCAGCCCCAGCATTTT. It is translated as CATSDNNQPQHF.

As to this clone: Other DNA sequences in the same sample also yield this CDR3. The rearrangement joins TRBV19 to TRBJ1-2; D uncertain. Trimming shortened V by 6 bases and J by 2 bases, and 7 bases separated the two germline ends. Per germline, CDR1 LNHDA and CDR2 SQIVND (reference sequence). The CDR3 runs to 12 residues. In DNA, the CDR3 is TGTGCCAGTAGGGACGGAAACTATGGCTACACCTTC. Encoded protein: CASRDGNYGYTF.

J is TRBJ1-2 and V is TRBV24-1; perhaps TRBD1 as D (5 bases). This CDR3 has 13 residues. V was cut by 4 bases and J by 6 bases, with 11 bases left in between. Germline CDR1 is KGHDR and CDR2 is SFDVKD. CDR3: CATSDREWDGYTF. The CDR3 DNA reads TGTGCCACCAGTGACAGGGAATGGGATGGCTACACCTTC.

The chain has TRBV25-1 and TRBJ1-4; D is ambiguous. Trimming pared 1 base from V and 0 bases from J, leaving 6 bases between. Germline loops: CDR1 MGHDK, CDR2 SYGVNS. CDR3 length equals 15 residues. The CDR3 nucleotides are TGTGCCAGCAGTGAATGGAGGACAACTAATGAAAAACTGTTTTTT. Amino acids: CASSEWRTTNEKLFF.

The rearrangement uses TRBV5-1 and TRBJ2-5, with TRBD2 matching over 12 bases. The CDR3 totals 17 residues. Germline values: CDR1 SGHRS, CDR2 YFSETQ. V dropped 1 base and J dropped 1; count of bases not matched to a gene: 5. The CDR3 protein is CASSLFALAGGQETQYF. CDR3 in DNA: TGCGCCAGCAGCTTGTTCGCACTAGCGGGGGGCCAAGAGACCCAGTACTTC.

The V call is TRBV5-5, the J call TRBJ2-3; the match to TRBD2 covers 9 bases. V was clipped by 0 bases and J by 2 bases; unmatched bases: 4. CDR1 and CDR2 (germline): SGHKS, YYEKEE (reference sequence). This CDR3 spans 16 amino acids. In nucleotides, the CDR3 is TGTGCCAGCAGCTTGGGTGCTAGCGGGGTCACAGATACGCAGTATTTT. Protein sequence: CASSLGASGVTDTQYF.

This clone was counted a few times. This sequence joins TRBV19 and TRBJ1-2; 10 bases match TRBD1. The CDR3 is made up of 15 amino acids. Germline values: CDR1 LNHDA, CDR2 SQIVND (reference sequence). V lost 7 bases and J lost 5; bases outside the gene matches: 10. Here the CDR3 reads CASNDRDRGSYGYTF. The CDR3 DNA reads TGTGCCAGTAACGACCGGGACAGGGGATCTTATGGCTACACCTTC.

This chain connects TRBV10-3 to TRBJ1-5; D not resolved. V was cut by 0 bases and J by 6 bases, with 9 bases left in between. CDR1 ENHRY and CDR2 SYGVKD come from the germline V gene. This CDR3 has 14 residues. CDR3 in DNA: TGTGCCATCAGTGAGTCGACTCGTTCTCAGCCCCAGCATTTT. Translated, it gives CAISESTRSQPQHF.